This T cell receptor (beta chain) derives from a study of shared clonotypes between healthy human individuals. This CDR3 has 15 residues. The germline V gene encodes CDR1 LNHDA and CDR2 SQIVND (reference sequence). Trimming took off 7 bases at V and 4 bases at J, with 17 bases between the two ends. Libraries were prepared by immunoSEQ multiplex PCR; TCRdb keeps only in-frame clonotypes and omits some of them. Of 1.5 million to 1.9 million clones listed, 95% to 99% were seen once; the top ten hold roughly 0.4%. Subsets obtained from CD4+ cells comprised CD45RA+ naive and CD45RA-negative memory cells. In its sample, this clone was seen once.

The sequence was obtained from a young man in good health. The source material was naive CD4+ T cells sorted from blood. Subset defined: CD45RA+ positively selected. V is TRBV19 and J is TRBJ2-1; tentatively, D is TRBD1 (8 bases). The CDR3: CASTHTGGLYNEQFF. As DNA, the CDR3 is TGTGCCAGTACTCATACAGGGGGACTATACAATGAGCAGTTCTTC.